The clone carrying this TCR beta chain was counted between two and nine times. V lost 0 bases and J 5 bases, leaving 22 bases between the germline ends. The CDR3 sequence is 18 residues long. Germline V gene lookup returns CDR1 KGHSH and CDR2 LQKENI. These data are taken from a study of shared T cell receptors in the human thymus. TCRdb keeps only in-frame clones here, not all; method: immunoSEQ multiplex PCR. The data hold hundreds of thousands of clones, with roughly 90% observed a single time. In addition, the sample was reused for a study of human thymus T cells. That source notes: Highly overlapping thymic repertoires among unrelated individuals were reported in related research.

The clonotype comes from a boy younger than two with a congenital heart defect. Sequencing input: thymocytes. This rearrangement joins TRBV18 to TRBJ1-2; perhaps TRBD1 as D (6 bases). CDR3 sequence (DNA): TGTGCCAGCTCACCACCCTTAAGACAGGCTTCAGCGAAATATGGCTACACCTTC. Amino acid sequence: CASSPPLRQASAKYGYTF.